These T cell receptor beta chains were read from a single sample in a study of early stage breast cancer tumors. Using immunoSEQ multiplex PCR, the repertoire was profiled, and TCRdb retains in-frame clones only, with some absent. The table has roughly 58,000 clones, approximately 90% seen once. Source material: blood. The receptor set was obtained from a person aged 70 to 85 with breast cancer. Both conserved end residues are part of each CDR3. A D gene is named only where the DNA matches it firmly. Clone size is given for some rows only: seen once, a few or many times, or a class if the clone is expanded.

>TRBJ1-3|NA|TRBV28|NA
TGTGCCAGCAGTTTCGGGGGGGTAGGAAACACCATATATTTT
CASSFGGVGNTIYF
>TRBJ2-2|once|TRBV28|TRBD2
TGTGCCAGCAGTTTCGTAGCGGGAGCCTCCGGGGAGCTGTTTTTT
CASSFVAGASGELFF
>TRBJ2-3|NA|TRBV6-5|NA
TGTGCCAGCAGTTACACCCCCAGGGGAAGCACAGATACGCAGTATTTT
CASSYTPRGSTDTQYF
>TRBJ2-7|NA|TRBV2|NA
TGTGCCAGCAGTGGCGACACCTACGAGCAGTACTTC
CASSGDTYEQYF
>TRBJ2-4|NA|TRBV10-2|NA
TGCGCCAGCAGTGAGTCGAAGCGGGCTGGAGATATTCAGTACTTC
CASSESKRAGDIQYF
>TRBJ1-5|NA|TRBV6-6|NA
TGTGCCAGCAGGGCCGAGAGCGGATCCGAGCATTTT
CASRAESGSEHF
>TRBJ1-5|NA|TRBV4-1|TRBD1
TGCGCCAGCAGCCAAGTGGACCAGGGGGCGAGTCAGCCCCAGCATTTT
CASSQVDQGASQPQHF
>TRBJ2-7|NA|TRBV19|NA
TGTGCCAGTAAAGTGGGAACAGGGTCCTACGAGCAGTACTTC
CASKVGTGSYEQYF
>TRBJ2-5|once|TRBV2|NA
TGTGCCAGCAGTCAGGGACTGAGAGAGACCCAGTACTTC
CASSQGLRETQYF
>TRBJ1-3|NA|TRBV25-1|TRBD1
TGTGCCAGCAGTGAGCGGACAGGAGGTGGAAACACCATATATTTT
CASSERTGGGNTIYF
>TRBJ1-5|NA|TRBV6-1|NA
TGTGCCAGCAGCCGGCAGGACAATCAGCCCCAGCATTTT
CASSRQDNQPQHF
>TRBJ1-4|NA|TRBV5-1|TRBD1
TGCGCCAGCGGCTCCGGGACAGGGGGTGAAAAACTGTTTTTT
CASGSGTGGEKLFF
>TRBJ1-3|once|TRBV28|NA
TGTGCCAGCAGCTCCGGGACTCTCCGAAACACCATATATTTT
CASSSGTLRNTIYF
>TRBJ2-2|NA|TRBV10-3|NA
TGTGCCATCAGTGAAAGGACAGATAACACCGGGGAGCTGTTTTTT
CAISERTDNTGELFF
>TRBJ1-2|NA|TRBV27|TRBD1
TGTGCCAGCAGTAGGACAGGGGGACTTAGTTATGGCTACACCTTC
CASSRTGGLSYGYTF
>TRBJ2-1|NA|TRBV7-2|TRBD2
TGTGCCAGCAGCTTGGAGCGGGGCTACAATGAGCAGTTCTTC
CASSLERGYNEQFF
>TRBJ2-1|NA|TRBV2|NA
TGTGCCAGCAGTGAATGGCGGAATGAGCAGTTCTTC
CASSEWRNEQFF
>TRBJ1-2|NA|TRBV19|NA
TGTGCCAGTAGTATCACCGTCCTCGGGAAAAGCGGCTACACCTTC
CASSITVLGKSGYTF
>TRBJ1-1|NA|TRBV6-5|TRBD1
TGTGCCAGCAGTTACGCAACAGGGGCGAACACTGAAGCTTTCTTT
CASSYATGANTEAFF
>TRBJ2-1|NA|TRBV9|NA
TGTGCCAGCAGCGTAGTAAGCGGAGACAATGAGCAGTTCTTC
CASSVVSGDNEQFF
>TRBJ2-2|NA|TRBV19|TRBD1
TGTGCCAGTAGTATAAACAGGGGGAAAAGCGGGGAGCTGTTTTTT
CASSINRGKSGELFF
>TRBJ2-2|NA|TRBV5-1|TRBD1
TGCGCCAGCAGCTTCTCCGGGACAGGGGGCATAGCGGGGGAGCTGTTTTTT
CASSFSGTGGIAGELFF
>TRBJ1-5|once|TRBV5-1|NA
TGCGCCAGCAGCCTTTATAGCAATCAGCCCCAGCATTTT
CASSLYSNQPQHF
>TRBJ1-1|NA|TRBV6-5|NA
TGTGCCAGCGGGAGGAACACTGAAGCTTTCTTT
CASGRNTEAFF
>TRBJ2-5|NA|TRBV6-4|TRBD2
TGTGCCAGCAGTGCCCGGGGGGGAGAGACCCAGTACTTC
CASSARGGETQYF
>TRBJ1-1|NA|TRBV7-2|NA
TGTGCCAGCAGCCACAGGGCGGGTACTGAAGCTTTCTTT
CASSHRAGTEAFF
>TRBJ2-3|once|TRBV7-3|NA
TGTGCCAGCAGCTTAGAGGGAAAGTTAGGGGATACGCAGTATTTT
CASSLEGKLGDTQYF
>TRBJ1-2|NA|TRBV5-1|TRBD1
TGCGCCAGCAGCGGACAGGGGTCCTATGGCTACACCTTC
CASSGQGSYGYTF
>TRBJ2-3|NA|TRBV6-5|NA
TGTGCCAGCAGTTACCGTGCTAGCGGCACAGATACGCAGTATTTT
CASSYRASGTDTQYF
>TRBJ1-2|NA|TRBV27|TRBD1
TGTGCCACCAAAGGCGACAGGGAGTTAGGCTATGGCTACACCTTC
CATKGDRELGYGYTF
>TRBJ2-7|NA|TRBV29-1|TRBD1
TGCAGCGTTGTAAGGACAGGGGCCTACGAGCAGTACTTC
CSVVRTGAYEQYF
>TRBJ2-2|NA|TRBV28|NA
TGTGCCAGCACCGTCCGGGGGGAGCTGTTTTTT
CASTVRGELFF
>TRBJ2-1|NA|TRBV19|NA
TGTGCCAGTAGTATCACAGGAGCCTACAATGAGCAGTTCTTC
CASSITGAYNEQFF
>TRBJ2-3|NA|TRBV10-2|TRBD2
TGCGCCAGCAGTCGCCCAGGGACTAGCAGGGGGACAGATACGCAGTATTTT
CASSRPGTSRGTDTQYF
>TRBJ1-2|few|TRBV7-6|NA
TGTGCCAGCAGCTTATTCCGCAGCAGGGGCATCTATGGCTACACCTTC
CASSLFRSRGIYGYTF
>TRBJ1-6|NA|TRBV19|NA
TGTGCCAGTAGTAGTATCCGAACCCGAGGCCTATCTAATTCACCCCTCCACTTT
CASSSIRTRGLSNSPLHF
>TRBJ2-6|NA|TRBV6-4|TRBD2
TGTGCCAGCAGGGGGACTAGCGGGGGGCCCTCTGGGGCCAACGTCCTGACTTTC
CASRGTSGGPSGANVLTF
>TRBJ1-4|NA|TRBV5-1|NA
TGCGCCAGCAGCTGGACAGCCCTGGAGGAAAAACTGTTTTTT
CASSWTALEEKLFF
>TRBJ2-1|NA|TRBV6-5|TRBD2
TGTGCCAGCAGTAGGGGACTAGCGATGAATGAGCAGTTCTTC
CASSRGLAMNEQFF
>TRBJ1-6|NA|TRBV9|TRBD1
TGTGCCAGCAGCGTAGCGGGACAGGGTAATTCACCCCTCCACTTT
CASSVAGQGNSPLHF
>TRBJ2-2|NA|TRBV4-2|TRBD2
TGTGCCAGCAGCCACGCCATAGGACTAGCGGGAGGTCACACCGGGGAGCTGTTTTTT
CASSHAIGLAGGHTGELFF
>TRBJ2-6|NA|TRBV4-2|TRBD2
TGTGCCAGCAGCCAGGGACTAGCGTCAGGGGCCAACGTCCTGACTTTC
CASSQGLASGANVLTF
>TRBJ1-5|NA|TRBV5-6|NA
TGTGCCAGCAGCTTCCAGGTCCCGCACGATTATAGCAATCAGCCCCAGCATTTT
CASSFQVPHDYSNQPQHF
>TRBJ2-5|NA|TRBV19|TRBD2
TGTGCCAGTAGTATTGGGAGGGGCCTCCAAGAGACCCAGTACTTC
CASSIGRGLQETQYF
>TRBJ1-4|NA|TRBV28|TRBD1
TGTGCCAGCAGTTTCCCTGGACAGGGGGCCCACTCGCTGTTTTTT
CASSFPGQGAHSLFF
>TRBJ2-2|NA|TRBV27|TRBD1
TGTGCCAGCAGTTTACGCCCTCCCAGGGGGCAACCACCCACCGGGGAGCTGTTTTTT
CASSLRPPRGQPPTGELFF
>TRBJ1-4|NA|TRBV9|NA
TGTGCCAGCAGCGTAGGGGGGCAGGCGATTAATGAAAAACTGTTTTTT
CASSVGGQAINEKLFF
>TRBJ1-4|NA|TRBV5-1|TRBD1
TGCGCCAGCAGTTTGGGACAGAGGAATGAAAAACTGTTTTTT
CASSLGQRNEKLFF
>TRBJ2-7|NA|TRBV4-1|TRBD2
TGCGCCAGCAGCCAAAAGTCGGGACTAGGGGCCCTAAGCTCCTACGAGCAGTACTTC
CASSQKSGLGALSSYEQYF
>TRBJ2-3|NA|TRBV15|NA
TGTGCCACCAGCAGAACGAAGGGGCTCGTCACAGATACGCAGTATTTT
CATSRTKGLVTDTQYF
>TRBJ1-1|few|TRBV10-2|NA
TGCGCCAGCAGTGATATACAGGGAATCGATGAAGCTTTCTTT
CASSDIQGIDEAFF
>TRBJ1-5|once|TRBV2|NA
TGTGCCAGCAGGGCGGCGACAGGCCGCAATCAGCCCCAGCATTTT
CASRAATGRNQPQHF
>TRBJ2-1|NA|TRBV7-2|TRBD2
TGTGCCAGCAGCTCCGGGACTAGCGTGGGTGAGCAGTTCTTC
CASSSGTSVGEQFF